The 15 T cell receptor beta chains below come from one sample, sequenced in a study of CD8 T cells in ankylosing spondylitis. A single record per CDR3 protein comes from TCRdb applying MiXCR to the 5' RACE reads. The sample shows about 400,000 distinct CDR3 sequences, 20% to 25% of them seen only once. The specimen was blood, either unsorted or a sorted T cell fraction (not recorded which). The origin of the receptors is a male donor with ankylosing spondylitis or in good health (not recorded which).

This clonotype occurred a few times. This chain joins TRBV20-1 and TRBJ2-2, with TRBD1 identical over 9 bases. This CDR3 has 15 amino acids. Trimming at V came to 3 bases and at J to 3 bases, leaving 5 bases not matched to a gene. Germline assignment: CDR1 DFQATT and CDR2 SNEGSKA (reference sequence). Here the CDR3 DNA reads TGCAGTGCTAGGGAACAGGGGGCGGACACCGGGGAGCTGTTTTTT. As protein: CSAREQGADTGELFF.

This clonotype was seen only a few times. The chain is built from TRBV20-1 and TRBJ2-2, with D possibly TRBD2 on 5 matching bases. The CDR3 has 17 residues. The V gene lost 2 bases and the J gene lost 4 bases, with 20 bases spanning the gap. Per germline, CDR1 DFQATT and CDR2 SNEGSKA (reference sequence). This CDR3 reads CSARLRARPGITGELFF. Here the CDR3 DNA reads TGCAGTGCTAGATTACGGGCCCGCCCGGGAATCACCGGGGAGCTGTTTTTT.

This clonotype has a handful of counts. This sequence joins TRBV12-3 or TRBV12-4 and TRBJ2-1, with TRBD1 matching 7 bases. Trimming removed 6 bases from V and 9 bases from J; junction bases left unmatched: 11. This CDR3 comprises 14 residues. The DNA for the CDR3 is TGTGCCAGCAGCTCTTCGACAGGGTGGGCTGAGCAGTTCTTC. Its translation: CASSSSTGWAEQFF.

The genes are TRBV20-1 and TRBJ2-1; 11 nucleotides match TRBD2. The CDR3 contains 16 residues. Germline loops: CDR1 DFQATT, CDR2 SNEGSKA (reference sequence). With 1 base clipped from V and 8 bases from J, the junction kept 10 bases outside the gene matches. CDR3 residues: CSARASPGLAAYEQFF. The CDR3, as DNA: TGCAGTGCTAGAGCCTCCCCGGGACTAGCGGCCTATGAGCAGTTCTTC.

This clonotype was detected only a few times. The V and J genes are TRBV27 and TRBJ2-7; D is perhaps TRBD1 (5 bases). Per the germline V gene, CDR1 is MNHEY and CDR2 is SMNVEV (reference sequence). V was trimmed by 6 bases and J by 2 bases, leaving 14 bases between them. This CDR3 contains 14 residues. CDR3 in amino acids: CASSSSLRAYEQYF. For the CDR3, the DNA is TGTGCCAGCAGCTCATCCCTCAGGGCCTACGAGCAGTACTTC.

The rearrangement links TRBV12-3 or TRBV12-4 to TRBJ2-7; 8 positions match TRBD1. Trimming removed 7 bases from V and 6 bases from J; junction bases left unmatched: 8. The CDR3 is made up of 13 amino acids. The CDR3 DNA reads TGTGCCAGCACCTGGACAGGGTCGGCCGAGCAGTACTTC. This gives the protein CASTWTGSAEQYF.

The CDR3 DNA reads as TGTGCCAGCAGCCAAGATTTTCCCGGGCCGGAGCTAGCCAAAAACATTCAGTACTTC. This encodes CASSQDFPGPELAKNIQYF. This chain joins TRBV14 and TRBJ2-4; no definite D call. V was clipped by 0 bases and J by 0 bases, with 18 bases between them. Germline V gene sequence: CDR1 SGHDN, CDR2 FVKESK. CDR3 length: 19 residues.

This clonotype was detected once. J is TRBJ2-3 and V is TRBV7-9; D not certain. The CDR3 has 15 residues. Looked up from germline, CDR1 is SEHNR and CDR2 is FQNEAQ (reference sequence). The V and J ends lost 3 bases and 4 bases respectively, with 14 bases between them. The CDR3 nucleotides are TGTGCCAGCAGCTTCAAAGGACCCCGCGCAGATACGCAGTATTTT. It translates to CASSFKGPRADTQYF.

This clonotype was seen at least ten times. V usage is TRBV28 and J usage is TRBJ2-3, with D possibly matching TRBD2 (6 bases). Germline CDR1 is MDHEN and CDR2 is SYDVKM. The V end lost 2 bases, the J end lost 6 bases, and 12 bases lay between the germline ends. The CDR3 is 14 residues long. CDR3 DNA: TGTGCCAGCAGTTTAGCCGGGGCGGGGGATACGCAGTATTTT. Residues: CASSLAGAGDTQYF.

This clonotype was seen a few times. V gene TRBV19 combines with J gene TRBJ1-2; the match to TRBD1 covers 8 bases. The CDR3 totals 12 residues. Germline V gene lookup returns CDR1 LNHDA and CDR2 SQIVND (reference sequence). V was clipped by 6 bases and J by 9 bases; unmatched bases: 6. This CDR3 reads CASSAGGDSYTF. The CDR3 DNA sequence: TGTGCCAGTAGCGCAGGGGGCGACAGCTACACCTTC. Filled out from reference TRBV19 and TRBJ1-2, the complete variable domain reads DGGITQSPKYLFRKEGQNVTLSCEQNLNHDAMYWYRQDPGQGLRLIYYSQIVNDFQKGDIAEGYSVSREKKESFPLTVTSAQKNPTAFYLCASSAGGDSYTFGSGTRLTVV.

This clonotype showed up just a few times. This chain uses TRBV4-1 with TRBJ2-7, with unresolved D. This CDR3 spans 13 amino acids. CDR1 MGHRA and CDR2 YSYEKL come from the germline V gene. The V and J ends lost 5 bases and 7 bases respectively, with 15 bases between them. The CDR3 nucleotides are TGCGCCAGCAGCAGCCAATTATTTGGGGAGCAGTACTTC. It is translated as CASSSQLFGEQYF.

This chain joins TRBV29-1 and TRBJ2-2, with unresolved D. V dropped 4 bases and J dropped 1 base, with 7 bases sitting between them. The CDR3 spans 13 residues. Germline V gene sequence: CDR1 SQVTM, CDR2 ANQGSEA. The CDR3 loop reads CSVVQMNTGELFF. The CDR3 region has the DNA TGCAGCGTTGTACAGATGAACACCGGGGAGCTGTTTTTT.

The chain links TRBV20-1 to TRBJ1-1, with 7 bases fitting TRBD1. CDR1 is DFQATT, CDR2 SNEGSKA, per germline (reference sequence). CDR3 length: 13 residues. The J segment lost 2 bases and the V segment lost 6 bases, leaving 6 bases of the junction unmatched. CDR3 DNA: TGCAGTGCCAGGGGGTGGGACAACACTGAAGCTTTCTTT. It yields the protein CSARGWDNTEAFF.

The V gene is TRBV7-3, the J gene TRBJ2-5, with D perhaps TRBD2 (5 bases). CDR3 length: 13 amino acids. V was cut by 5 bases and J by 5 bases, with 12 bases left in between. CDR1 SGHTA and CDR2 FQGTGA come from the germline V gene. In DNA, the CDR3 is TGTGCCAGCAGCCTTACTAGTGTGGAGACCCAGTACTTC. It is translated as CASSLTSVETQYF.

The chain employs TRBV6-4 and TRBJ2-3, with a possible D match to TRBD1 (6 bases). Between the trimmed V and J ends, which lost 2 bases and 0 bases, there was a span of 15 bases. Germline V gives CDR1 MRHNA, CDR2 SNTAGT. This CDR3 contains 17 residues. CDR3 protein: CASSDTGQLTSTDTQYF. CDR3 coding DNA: TGTGCCAGCAGTGACACGGGACAATTGACTAGCACAGATACGCAGTATTTT.